The rows below give T cell receptor beta chains drawn from one sample of a study of T cell repertoires in cytomegalovirus infection. Each CDR3 protein gets one entry after TCRdb re-called the reads with MiXCR. There are 450,000 to 550,000 distinct CDR3 sequences in the sample; approximately 46% occur only once, and 35% to 50% lies in the top ten. Their antigens remain unidentified. The material was cultured PBMCs, obtained from culture after CMV antigen stimulation. These receptors were taken from a human donor in good health (CMV status not recorded). Some clones in this sample may be carry-over from other donors' samples. The CDR3 runs from the conserved cysteine through the conserved F or W. D genes are given only for firm matches. Where a row states a size, it is once, few, many or the class of an expanded clone; other rows omit it.

DNA	CDR3	D	J	V	size
TGTGCCAGTAGTTTCCGGGACAACGGTTACAATGAGCAGTTCTTC	CASSFRDNGYNEQFF	-	TRBJ2-1	TRBV19	few
TGCAGTGCTAGAGTGGGACAGGGGAGGGTCCTGACTTTC	CSARVGQGRVLTF	TRBD1	TRBJ2-6	TRBV20-1	-
TGTGCCAGCAGCCCACACGAGAACACTGAAGCTTTCTTT	CASSPHENTEAFF	-	TRBJ1-1	TRBV5-5	-
TGTGCCAGCAGCCGGTCGGGGGGACAGCATCAAGAGACCCAGTACTTC	CASSRSGGQHQETQYF	-	TRBJ2-5	TRBV7-7	few
TGTGCCAGCAGCAAGACAGGAATGAACACTGAAGCTTTCTTT	CASSKTGMNTEAFF	-	TRBJ1-1	TRBV7-2	few
TGTGCCAGCAGTACCCGGGGCTCCTACGAGCAGTACTTC	CASSTRGSYEQYF	-	TRBJ2-7	TRBV6-1	few
TGCGCCAGCAGCCAATCACCAAGGGATACGCAGTATTTT	CASSQSPRDTQYF	-	TRBJ2-3	TRBV4-1	-
TGTGCCAGCAGCTCCGATTACAGGGACGGTAATGAAAAACTGTTTTTT	CASSSDYRDGNEKLFF	-	TRBJ1-4	TRBV7-2	few
TGTGCCAGCAGCTCCGCCTCCTACTACGAGCAGTACTTC	CASSSASYYEQYF	-	TRBJ2-7	TRBV7-9	few
TGTGCCAGCAGTGACTCTACACAACCCTACGAGCAGTACTTC	CASSDSTQPYEQYF	-	TRBJ2-7	TRBV12-3/TRBV12-4	once
TGTGCCAGCAGCTTCTCCACCGCCGGGATACAAGAGACCCAGTACTTC	CASSFSTAGIQETQYF	-	TRBJ2-5	TRBV7-2	once
TGTGCCAGCAGCCAAGGGACTAGCGGGTACGAGCAGTACTTC	CASSQGTSGYEQYF	TRBD2	TRBJ2-7	TRBV11-2	-
TGTGCCAGCAGCTTAGGAGGACTAGCGGGAGTGGGTTCCTACGAGCAGTACTTC	CASSLGGLAGVGSYEQYF	TRBD2	TRBJ2-7	TRBV7-8	-
TGTGCCAGTAATTTGGCTCCGGGACTATCGGGAGGAGGCCACTACGAGCAGTACTTC	CASNLAPGLSGGGHYEQYF	TRBD2	TRBJ2-7	TRBV19	few
TGTGCCAGCAGTCAACAGGGGGTTAACACCGGGGAGCTGTTTTTT	CASSQQGVNTGELFF	TRBD1	TRBJ2-2	TRBV12-3/TRBV12-4	few
TGTGCCATCAGAAGGACTAGCGGACCCGTCACAGATACGCAGTATTTT	CAIRRTSGPVTDTQYF	TRBD2	TRBJ2-3	TRBV10-3	few
TGTGCCAGCAGCTGGGGCAGGGAGAGTGAAAAACTGTTTTTT	CASSWGRESEKLFF	-	TRBJ1-4	TRBV7-2	few
TGCAGCGTTGATATCGGGACAGATACGCAGTATTTT	CSVDIGTDTQYF	-	TRBJ2-3	TRBV29-1	few
TGTGCCAGCAGCCTGACTAGCGGCGCACGTTACAATGAGCAGTTCTTC	CASSLTSGARYNEQFF	TRBD2	TRBJ2-1	TRBV14	-
TGTGCCAGCAGGAGGAGACTAGCGGGAGGGCCGTATGAGCAGTTCTTC	CASRRRLAGGPYEQFF	TRBD2	TRBJ2-1	TRBV6-2/TRBV6-3	few
TGTGCCAGCTCACCTCTGGGGAAGGGTACAGACGGAAACACCATATATTTT	CASSPLGKGTDGNTIYF	-	TRBJ1-3	TRBV18	-
TGTGCCAGCAGCTTACAGAGACTAGCCCGGGGCTACGAGCAGTACTTC	CASSLQRLARGYEQYF	TRBD2	TRBJ2-7	TRBV7-8	-
TGTGCCAGCAGCTTCGCAGGGGCGTCCGTCACTGAAGCTTTCTTT	CASSFAGASVTEAFF	-	TRBJ1-1	TRBV7-2	few
TGTGCCAGCTCACCACAGGCAACAGGGTTGGATGGCTACACCTTC	CASSPQATGLDGYTF	-	TRBJ1-2	TRBV18	-
TGTGCCAGCAGTTACTCAAATCTGAATCAGCCCCAGCATTTT	CASSYSNLNQPQHF	-	TRBJ1-5	TRBV6-2/TRBV6-3	few
TGTGCCAGCAGCCTACAGGGGGGAGAGACTTTCTTT	CASSLQGGETFF	TRBD1	TRBJ1-1	TRBV11-1	-
TGTGCCAGCAGTCTTATGGGTAGTCAGCCCCAGCATTTT	CASSLMGSQPQHF	-	TRBJ1-5	TRBV28	few
TGTGCCAGCACTGAATGGGCGAGAAATTTTAATTCACCCCTCCACTTT	CASTEWARNFNSPLHF	-	TRBJ1-6	TRBV6-1	-
TGTGCCACCAGCAGCCACTCCGGGACTAGTCCGGATACGCAGTATTTT	CATSSHSGTSPDTQYF	TRBD2	TRBJ2-3	TRBV15	-
TGTGCCAGCAGTTTAGCTCAGAGGACTGAAGCTTTCTTT	CASSLAQRTEAFF	-	TRBJ1-1	TRBV6-2/TRBV6-3	-
TGTGCCATCCGAGGTCCCGAAGGGGGACGGACTGAAGCTTTCTTT	CAIRGPEGGRTEAFF	-	TRBJ1-1	TRBV10-3	-
TGTGCCAGCTCACTTGGGAAGTATGGCCAGTACTTC	CASSLGKYGQYF	-	TRBJ2-5	TRBV18	-
TGTGCCAGCAGCCAAGATAAATTCCAGCCCCAGCATTTT	CASSQDKFQPQHF	-	TRBJ1-5	TRBV3-1	-
TGTGCCAGCAGCTTCTGGACGGAGAGAGAGACCCAGTACTTC	CASSFWTERETQYF	-	TRBJ2-5	TRBV7-3	-
TGTGCCAGCACCTTAGGATACGAGCAGTACTTC	CASTLGYEQYF	-	TRBJ2-7	TRBV7-2	many
TGTGCCAGCAGCTCAAACGGCGGGGATACGCAGTATTTT	CASSSNGGDTQYF	-	TRBJ2-3	TRBV7-2	few
TGTGCCTGGATCACCACCCGGGGGCAGTGGCTCCAAAAACTGTTTTTT	CAWITTRGQWLQKLFF	-	TRBJ1-4	TRBV30	-
TGCAGTGCAGCGGCGGGACAGGGAAATTCACCCCTCCACTTT	CSAAAGQGNSPLHF	TRBD1	TRBJ1-6	TRBV20-1	few
TGCAGTGCTAGATTACAAGGGGGGAGTGATACGCAGTATTTT	CSARLQGGSDTQYF	-	TRBJ2-3	TRBV20-1	once
TGCAGCGTTGCGCCGGCTAGCGGGACTTTGTATGAGCAGTTCTTC	CSVAPASGTLYEQFF	TRBD2	TRBJ2-1	TRBV29-1	-
TGCGCCAGCAGCTTGGATGTGGGCAGCTACAATGAGCAGTTCTTC	CASSLDVGSYNEQFF	-	TRBJ2-1	TRBV5-1	-
TGTGCCAGCAGCTTAGAAGAGGGCCGCCACCAAAATGAGCAGTTCTTC	CASSLEEGRHQNEQFF	-	TRBJ2-1	TRBV7-6	few
TGTGCCAGCAGCTTCGGGTCGCAAGGTGGCTACACCTTC	CASSFGSQGGYTF	-	TRBJ1-2	TRBV7-2	-
TGTGCCAGCAGCTTGGGGGGCGCGACTAGAAACACCATATATTTT	CASSLGGATRNTIYF	-	TRBJ1-3	TRBV7-2	-
TGTGCCAGCAGCTACGTGGGATACGAGCAGTACTTC	CASSYVGYEQYF	-	TRBJ2-7	TRBV7-2	few
TGTGCCAGCAGTTTTTTAACTAATGAAAAACTGTTTTTT	CASSFLTNEKLFF	-	TRBJ1-4	TRBV12-3/TRBV12-4	-
TGTGCCAGCAGCTTAAACTGGGGTGGCCAAGCTTTCTTT	CASSLNWGGQAFF	-	TRBJ1-1	TRBV7-2	few
TGTGCCAGCAGCCCCGGGGGGCAGAAAATCTTCTATGGCTACACCTTC	CASSPGGQKIFYGYTF	-	TRBJ1-2	TRBV5-6	-
TGTGCCAGCAGCCAGAACCTGCTAGCTGGGAATGAGCAGTTCTTC	CASSQNLLAGNEQFF	-	TRBJ2-1	TRBV7-8	once